This TCR beta chain comes out of a study of T cells in Graves' hyperthyroidism and ophthalmopathy. The V gene's germline CDR1 is SQVTM and CDR2 ANQGSEA. V was pared by 6 bases and J by 4 bases, with 6 bases of the junction left unmatched. This CDR3 contains 14 residues. General study results and limits: In the analysis, a 13 V-J model separated ophthalmopathy from stable hyperthyroidism. Among clonotypes expanded in thyroid above 0.001, most were also found in blood.

This clonotype has only one observation. The antigen remains unidentified. Ophthalmopathy cases scored 3 or more on the Clinical Activity Score and 4 or more on NOSPECS grade, with duration below 3 months. The CDR3 regions of TCR beta were amplified from RNA transcripts. A first-round RT-PCR of the TCR CDR3 used the HTBI primer set. MiXCR, applied by TCRdb to the multiplex PCR reads, yields one record per CDR3 protein. The sample yields about 380,000 distinct CDR3 sequences, around a sixth seen once. The receptor comes from a man between 18 and 29 years old with Graves' ophthalmopathy. The sample taken for sequencing was blood. This sequence joins TRBV29-1 and TRBJ2-2; 9 bases fit TRBD1. The CDR3 DNA reads as TGCAGCGTGAAGACAGGGGGAGTCACCGGGGAGCTGTTTTTT. It yields the protein CSVKTGGVTGELFF.